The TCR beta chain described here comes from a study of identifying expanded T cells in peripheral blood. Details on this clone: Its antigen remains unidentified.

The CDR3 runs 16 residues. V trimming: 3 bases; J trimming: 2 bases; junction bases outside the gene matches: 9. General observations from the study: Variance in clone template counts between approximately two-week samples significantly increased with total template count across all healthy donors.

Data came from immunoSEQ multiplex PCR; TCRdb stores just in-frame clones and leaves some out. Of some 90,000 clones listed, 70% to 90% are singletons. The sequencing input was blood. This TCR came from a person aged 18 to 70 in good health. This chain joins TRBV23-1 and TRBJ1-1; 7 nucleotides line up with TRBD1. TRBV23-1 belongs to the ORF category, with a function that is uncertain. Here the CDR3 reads CASSQSSGTVNTEAFF. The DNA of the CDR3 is TGCGCCAGCAGTCAGTCGTCCGGGACAGTAAACACTGAAGCTTTCTTT.